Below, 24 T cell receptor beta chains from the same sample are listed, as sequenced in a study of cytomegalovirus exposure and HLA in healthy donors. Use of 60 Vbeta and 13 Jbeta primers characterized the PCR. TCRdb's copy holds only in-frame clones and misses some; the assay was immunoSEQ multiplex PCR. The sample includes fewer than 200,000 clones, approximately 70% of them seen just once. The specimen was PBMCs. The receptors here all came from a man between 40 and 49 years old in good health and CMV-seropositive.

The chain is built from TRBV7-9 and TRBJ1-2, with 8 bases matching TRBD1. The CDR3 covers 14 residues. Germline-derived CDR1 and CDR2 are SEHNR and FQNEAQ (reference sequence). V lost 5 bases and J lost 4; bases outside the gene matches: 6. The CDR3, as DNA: TGTGCCAGCAGCCCCCGACAGGGGATCTATGGCTACACCTTC. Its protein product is CASSPRQGIYGYTF.

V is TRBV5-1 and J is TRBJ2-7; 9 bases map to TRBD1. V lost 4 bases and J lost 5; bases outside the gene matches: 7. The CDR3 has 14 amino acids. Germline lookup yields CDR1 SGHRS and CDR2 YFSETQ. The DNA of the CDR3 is TGCGCCAGCAGCCCGGGGACAGGGATCCACGAGCAGTACTTC. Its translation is CASSPGTGIHEQYF.

This CDR3 reads CASSPTGAANTGELFF. DNA for the CDR3: TGTGCCAGCTCGCCGACAGGGGCAGCGAACACCGGGGAGCTGTTTTTT. The chain links TRBV18 to TRBJ2-2; TRBD1 matches at 8 bases. This CDR3 contains 16 residues. V lost 6 bases and J lost 0; bases outside the gene matches: 6. CDR1 is KGHSH, CDR2 LQKENI, per germline.

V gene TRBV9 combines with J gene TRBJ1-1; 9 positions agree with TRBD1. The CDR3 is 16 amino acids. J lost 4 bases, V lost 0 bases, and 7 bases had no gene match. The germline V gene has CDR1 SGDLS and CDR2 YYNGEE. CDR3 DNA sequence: TGTGCCAGCAGCGTAGCGGCGACAGGGGGAAGCACTGAAGCTTTCTTT. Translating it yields CASSVAATGGSTEAFF.

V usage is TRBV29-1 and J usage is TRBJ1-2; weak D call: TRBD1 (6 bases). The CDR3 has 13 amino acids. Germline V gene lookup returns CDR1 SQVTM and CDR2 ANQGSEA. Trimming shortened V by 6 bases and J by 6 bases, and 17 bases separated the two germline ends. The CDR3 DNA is TGCAGCGTCCCCGCCGGGACACATAATGGCTACACCTTC. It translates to CSVPAGTHNGYTF.

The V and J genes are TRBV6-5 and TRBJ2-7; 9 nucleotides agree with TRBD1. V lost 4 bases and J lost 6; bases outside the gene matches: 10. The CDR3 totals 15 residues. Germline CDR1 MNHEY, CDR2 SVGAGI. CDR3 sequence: CASSLKKQGAGEQYF. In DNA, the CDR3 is TGTGCCAGCAGTTTGAAAAAACAGGGGGCGGGCGAGCAGTACTTC.

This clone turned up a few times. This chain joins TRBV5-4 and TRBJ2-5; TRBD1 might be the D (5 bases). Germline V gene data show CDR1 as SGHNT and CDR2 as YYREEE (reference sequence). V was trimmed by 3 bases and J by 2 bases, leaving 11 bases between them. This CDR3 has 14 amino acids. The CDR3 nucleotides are TGTGCCAGCAGCTCCCGACAGAGACAAGAGACCCAGTACTTC. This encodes CASSSRQRQETQYF.

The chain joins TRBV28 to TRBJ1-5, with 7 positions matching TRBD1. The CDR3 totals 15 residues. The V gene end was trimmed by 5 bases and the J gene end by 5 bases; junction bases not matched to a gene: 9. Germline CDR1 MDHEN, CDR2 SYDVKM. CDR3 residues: CASSPVTGSYQPQHF. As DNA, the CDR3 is TGTGCCAGCAGTCCCGTGACAGGGTCGTATCAGCCCCAGCATTTT.

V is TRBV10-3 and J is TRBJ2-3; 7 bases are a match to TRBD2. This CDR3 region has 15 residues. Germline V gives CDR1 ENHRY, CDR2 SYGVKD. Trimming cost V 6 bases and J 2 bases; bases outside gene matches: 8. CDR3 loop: CAIRASGAPTDTQYF. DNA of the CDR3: TGTGCCATCAGAGCAAGCGGGGCCCCCACAGATACGCAGTATTTT.

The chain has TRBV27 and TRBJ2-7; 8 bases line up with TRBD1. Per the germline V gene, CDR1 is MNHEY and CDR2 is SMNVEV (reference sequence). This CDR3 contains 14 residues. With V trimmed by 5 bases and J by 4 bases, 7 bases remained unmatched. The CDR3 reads CASSLRQGLYEQYF. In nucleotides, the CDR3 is TGTGCCAGCAGTCTCCGACAGGGGCTTTACGAGCAGTACTTC.

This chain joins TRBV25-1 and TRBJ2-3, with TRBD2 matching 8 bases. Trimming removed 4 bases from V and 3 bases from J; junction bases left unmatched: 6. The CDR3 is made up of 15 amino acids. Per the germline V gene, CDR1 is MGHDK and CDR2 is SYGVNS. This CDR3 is CASSATGGGTDTQYF. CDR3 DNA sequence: TGTGCCAGCAGTGCCACCGGCGGGGGGACAGATACGCAGTATTTT.

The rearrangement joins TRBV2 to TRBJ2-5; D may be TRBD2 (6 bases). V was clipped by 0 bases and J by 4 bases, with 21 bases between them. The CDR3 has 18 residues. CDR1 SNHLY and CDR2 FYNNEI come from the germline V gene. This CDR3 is CASSEAMGGWGSGETQYF. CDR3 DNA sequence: TGTGCCAGCAGTGAAGCCATGGGGGGATGGGGAAGTGGAGAGACCCAGTACTTC. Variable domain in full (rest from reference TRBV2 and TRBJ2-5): EPEVTQTPSHQVTQMGQEVILRCVPISNHLYFYWYRQILGQKVEFLVSFYNNEISEKSEIFDDQFSVERPDGSNFTLKIRSTKLEDSAMYFCASSEAMGGWGSGETQYFGPGTRLLVL.

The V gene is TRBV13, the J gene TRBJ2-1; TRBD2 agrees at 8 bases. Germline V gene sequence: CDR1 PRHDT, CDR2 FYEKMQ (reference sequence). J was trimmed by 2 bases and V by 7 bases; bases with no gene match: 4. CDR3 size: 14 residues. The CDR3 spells CASNSAGAYNEQFF. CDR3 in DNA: TGTGCCAGCAACTCAGCGGGGGCCTACAATGAGCAGTTCTTC.

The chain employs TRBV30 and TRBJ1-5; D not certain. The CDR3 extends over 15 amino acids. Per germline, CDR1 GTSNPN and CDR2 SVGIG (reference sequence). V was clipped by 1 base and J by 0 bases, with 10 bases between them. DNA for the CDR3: TGTGCCTGGAGTGACAGACCTTATAGCAATCAGCCCCAGCATTTT. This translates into CAWSDRPYSNQPQHF.

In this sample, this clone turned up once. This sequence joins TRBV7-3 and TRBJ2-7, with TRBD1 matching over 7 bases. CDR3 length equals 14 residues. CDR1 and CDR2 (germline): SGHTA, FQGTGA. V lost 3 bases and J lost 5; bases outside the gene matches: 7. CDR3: CASSFTPTGNEQYF. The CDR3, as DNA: TGTGCCAGCAGCTTTACCCCGACAGGGAACGAGCAGTACTTC.

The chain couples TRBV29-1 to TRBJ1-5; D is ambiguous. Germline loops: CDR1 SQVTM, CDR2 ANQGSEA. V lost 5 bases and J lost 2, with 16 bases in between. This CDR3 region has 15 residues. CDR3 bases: TGCAGCGTTTCAGATGGAGTGATAGGCAATCAGCCCCAGCATTTT. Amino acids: CSVSDGVIGNQPQHF.

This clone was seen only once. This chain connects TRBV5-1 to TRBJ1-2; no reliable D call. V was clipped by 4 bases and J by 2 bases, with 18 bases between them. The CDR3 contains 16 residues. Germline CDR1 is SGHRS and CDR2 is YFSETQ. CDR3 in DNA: TGCGCCAGCAGCGCTACCGGGTTGTCGCAGAACTATGGCTACACCTTC. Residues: CASSATGLSQNYGYTF.

The CDR3, as DNA: TGTGCCAGCAGCCAAGGGGACTACGAGCAGTACTTC. Its protein product is CASSQGDYEQYF. The V call is TRBV5-6, the J call TRBJ2-5; D possibly corresponds to TRBD1 (5 bases). The DNA end favors TRBJ2-7, so the J call may be wrong. The CDR3 runs to 12 residues. Germline loops: CDR1 SGHDT, CDR2 YYEEEE.

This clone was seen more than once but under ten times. The CDR3 loop reads CASRNRGPDRELFF. The CDR3 DNA reads TGCGCCAGCAGGAACAGGGGGCCTGACCGGGAGCTGTTTTTT. V is TRBV4-3 and J is TRBJ2-2, with 9 positions matching TRBD1. Per germline, CDR1 LGHNA and CDR2 YSLEER. V was pared by 6 bases and J by 9 bases, with 8 bases of the junction left unmatched. The CDR3 length is 14 residues.

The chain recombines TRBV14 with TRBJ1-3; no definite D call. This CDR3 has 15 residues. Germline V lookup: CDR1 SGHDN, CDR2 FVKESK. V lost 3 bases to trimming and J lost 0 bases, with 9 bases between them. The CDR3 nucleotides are TGTGCCAGCAGCCAGTTTGAGGGCTCTGGAAACACCATATATTTT. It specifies CASSQFEGSGNTIYF.

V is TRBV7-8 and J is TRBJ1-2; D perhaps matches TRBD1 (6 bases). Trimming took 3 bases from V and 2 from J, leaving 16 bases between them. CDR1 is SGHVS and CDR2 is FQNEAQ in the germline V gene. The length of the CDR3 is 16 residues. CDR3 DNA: TGTGCCAGCAGCTTCGAGCAGAACAGGGTCAACTATGGCTACACCTTC. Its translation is CASSFEQNRVNYGYTF.

The CDR3 DNA sequence: TGTGCCAGCAGCCCGGAGGGCAGCTTCAGCTCCTACGAGCAGTACTTC. Translated: CASSPEGSFSSYEQYF. This sequence joins TRBV5-4 and TRBJ2-7; a weak D match, TRBD2 (6 bases). Trimming removed 4 bases at V and 0 bases at J, with 17 bases between. This CDR3 region has 16 residues. Germline V lookup: CDR1 SGHNT, CDR2 YYREEE (reference sequence).

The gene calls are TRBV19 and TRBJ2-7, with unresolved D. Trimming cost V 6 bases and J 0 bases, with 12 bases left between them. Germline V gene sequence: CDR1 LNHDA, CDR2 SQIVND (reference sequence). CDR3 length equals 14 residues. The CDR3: CASSDFPFSYEQYF. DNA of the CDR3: TGTGCCAGTAGCGACTTCCCATTCTCCTACGAGCAGTACTTC.

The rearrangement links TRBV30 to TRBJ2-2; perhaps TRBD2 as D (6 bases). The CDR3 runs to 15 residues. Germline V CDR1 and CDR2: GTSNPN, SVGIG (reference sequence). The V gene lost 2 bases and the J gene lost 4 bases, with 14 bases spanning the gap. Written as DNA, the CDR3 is TGTGCCTGGAGTTCGGGGGTTCGGCGCACCGGGGAGCTGTTTTTT. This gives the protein CAWSSGVRRTGELFF.